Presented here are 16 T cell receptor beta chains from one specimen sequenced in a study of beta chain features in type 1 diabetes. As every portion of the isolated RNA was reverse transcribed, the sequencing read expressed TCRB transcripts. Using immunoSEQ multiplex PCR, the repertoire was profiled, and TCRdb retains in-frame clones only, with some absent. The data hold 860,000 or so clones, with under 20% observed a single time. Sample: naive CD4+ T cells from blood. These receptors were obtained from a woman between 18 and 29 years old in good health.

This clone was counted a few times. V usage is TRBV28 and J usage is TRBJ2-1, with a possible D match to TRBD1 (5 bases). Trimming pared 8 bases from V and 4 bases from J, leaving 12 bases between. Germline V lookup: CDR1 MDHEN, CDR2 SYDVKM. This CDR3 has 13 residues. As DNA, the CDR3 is TGTGCCAGCTTTAGGGGATCGTACAATGAGCAGTTCTTC. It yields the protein CASFRGSYNEQFF.

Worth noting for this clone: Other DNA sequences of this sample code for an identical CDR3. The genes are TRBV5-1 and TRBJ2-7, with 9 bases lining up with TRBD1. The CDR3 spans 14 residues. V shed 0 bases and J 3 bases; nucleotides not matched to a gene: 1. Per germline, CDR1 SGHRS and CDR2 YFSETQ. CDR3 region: CASSLGTGVYEQYF. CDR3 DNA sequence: TGCGCCAGCAGCTTGGGGACAGGGGTCTACGAGCAGTACTTC. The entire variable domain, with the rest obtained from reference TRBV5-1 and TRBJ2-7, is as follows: KAGVTQTPRYLIKTRGQQVTLSCSPISGHRSVSWYQQTPGQGLQFLFEYFSETQRNKGNFPGRFSGRQFSNSRSEMNVSTLELGDSALYLCASSLGTGVYEQYFGPGTRLTVT.

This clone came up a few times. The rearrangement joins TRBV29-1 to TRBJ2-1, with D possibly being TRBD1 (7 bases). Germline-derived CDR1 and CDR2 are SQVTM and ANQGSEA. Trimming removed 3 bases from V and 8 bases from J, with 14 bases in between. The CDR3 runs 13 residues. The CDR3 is CSVEQGGRDEQFF. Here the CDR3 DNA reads TGCAGCGTTGAGCAGGGGGGACGGGATGAGCAGTTCTTC.

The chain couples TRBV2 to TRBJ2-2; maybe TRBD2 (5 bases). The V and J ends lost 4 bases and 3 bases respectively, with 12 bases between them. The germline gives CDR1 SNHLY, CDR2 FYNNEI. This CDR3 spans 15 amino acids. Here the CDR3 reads CASSGSSLYTGELFF. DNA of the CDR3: TGTGCCAGCAGTGGCTCTAGCCTGTACACCGGGGAGCTGTTTTTT.

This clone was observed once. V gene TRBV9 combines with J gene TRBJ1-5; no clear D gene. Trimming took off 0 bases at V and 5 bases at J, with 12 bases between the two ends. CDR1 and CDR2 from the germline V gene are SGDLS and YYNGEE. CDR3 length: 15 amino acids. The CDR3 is CASSVDEGLDQPQHF. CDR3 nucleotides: TGTGCCAGCAGCGTAGACGAAGGTCTCGATCAGCCCCAGCATTTT.

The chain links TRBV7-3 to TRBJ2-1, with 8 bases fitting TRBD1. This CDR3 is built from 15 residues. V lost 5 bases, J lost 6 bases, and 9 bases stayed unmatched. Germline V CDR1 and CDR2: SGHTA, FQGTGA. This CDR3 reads CASSLRMTGVNEQFF. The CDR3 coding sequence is TGTGCCAGCAGCCTAAGAATGACAGGGGTCAATGAGCAGTTCTTC.

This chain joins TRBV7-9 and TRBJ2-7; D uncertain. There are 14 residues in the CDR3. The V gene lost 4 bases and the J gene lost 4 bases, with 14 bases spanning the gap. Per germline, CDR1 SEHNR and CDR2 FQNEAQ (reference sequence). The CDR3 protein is CASSSGSTRYEQYF. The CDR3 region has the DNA TGTGCCAGCAGCTCCGGCAGCACTCGATACGAGCAGTACTTC.

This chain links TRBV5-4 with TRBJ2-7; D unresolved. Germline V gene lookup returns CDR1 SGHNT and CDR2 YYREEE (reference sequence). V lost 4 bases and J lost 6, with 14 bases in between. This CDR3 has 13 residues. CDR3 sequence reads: CASSLQTRTEQYF. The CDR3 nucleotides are TGTGCCAGCAGCCTACAAACGAGAACCGAGCAGTACTTC. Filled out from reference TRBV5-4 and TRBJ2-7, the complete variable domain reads ETGVTQSPTHLIKTRGQQVTLRCSSQSGHNTVSWYQQALGQGPQFIFQYYREEENGRGNFPPRFSGLQFPNYSSELNVNALELDDSALYLCASSLQTRTEQYFGPGTRLTVT.

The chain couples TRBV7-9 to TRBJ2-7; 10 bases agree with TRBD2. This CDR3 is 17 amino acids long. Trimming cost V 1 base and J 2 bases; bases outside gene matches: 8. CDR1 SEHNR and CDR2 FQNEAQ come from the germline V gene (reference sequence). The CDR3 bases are TGTGCCAGCAGCTTAGAGGTCGGGACTAGCGTACCCTACGAGCAGTACTTC. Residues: CASSLEVGTSVPYEQYF.

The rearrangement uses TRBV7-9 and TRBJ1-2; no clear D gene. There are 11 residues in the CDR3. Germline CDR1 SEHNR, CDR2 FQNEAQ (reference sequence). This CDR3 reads CASRANYGYTF. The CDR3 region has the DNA TGTGCAAGTCGTGCGAACTATGGCTACACCTTC. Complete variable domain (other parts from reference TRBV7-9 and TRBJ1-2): DTGVSQNPRHKITKRGQNVTFRCDPISEHNRLYWYRQTLGQGPEFLTYFQNEAQLEKSRLLSDRFSAERPKGSFSTLEIQRTEQGDSAMYLCASRANYGYTFGSGTRLTVV.

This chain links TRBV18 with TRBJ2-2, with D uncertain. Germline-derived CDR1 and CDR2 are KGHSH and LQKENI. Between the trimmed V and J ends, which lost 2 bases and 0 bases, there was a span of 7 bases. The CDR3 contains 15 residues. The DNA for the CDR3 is TGTGCCAGCTCACCATTTCAGTCGAACACCGGGGAGCTGTTTTTT. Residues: CASSPFQSNTGELFF.

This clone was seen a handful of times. CDR3: CASSLFFTPSGRGEDTQYF. Here the CDR3 DNA reads TGTGCCAGCAGTTTATTCTTCACTCCTAGCGGGAGGGGGGAAGATACGCAGTATTTT. The chain combines TRBV28 with TRBJ2-3, with 12 positions matching TRBD2. V dropped 1 base and J dropped 5; count of bases not matched to a gene: 13. Germline V gene sequence: CDR1 MDHEN, CDR2 SYDVKM. The CDR3 consists of 19 residues. The variable domain in full, with the rest retrieved from reference TRBV28 and TRBJ2-3, is DVKVTQSSRYLVKRTGEKVFLECVQDMDHENMFWYRQDPGLGLRLIYFSYDVKMKEKGDIPEGYSVSREKKERFSLILESASTNQTSMYLCASSLFFTPSGRGEDTQYFGPGTRLTVL.

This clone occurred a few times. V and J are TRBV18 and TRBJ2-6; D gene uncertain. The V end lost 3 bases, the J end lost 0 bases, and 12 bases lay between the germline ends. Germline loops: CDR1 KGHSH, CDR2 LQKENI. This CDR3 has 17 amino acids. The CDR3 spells CASSPEYGLSGANVLTF. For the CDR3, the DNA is TGTGCCAGCTCACCGGAATACGGGCTCTCTGGGGCCAACGTCCTGACTTTC.

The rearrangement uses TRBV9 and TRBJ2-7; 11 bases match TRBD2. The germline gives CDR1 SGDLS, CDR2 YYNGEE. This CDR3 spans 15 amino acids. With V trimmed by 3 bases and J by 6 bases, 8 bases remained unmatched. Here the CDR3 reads CASSGLAGGFSEQYF. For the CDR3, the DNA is TGTGCCAGCAGCGGTTTAGCGGGAGGGTTCTCCGAGCAGTACTTC.

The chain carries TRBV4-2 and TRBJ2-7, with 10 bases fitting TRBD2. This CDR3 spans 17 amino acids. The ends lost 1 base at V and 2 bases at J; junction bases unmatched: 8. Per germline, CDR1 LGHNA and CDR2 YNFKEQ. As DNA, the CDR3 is TGTGCCAGCAGCCAAGCTACCGGGACTAGCGATACCTACGAGCAGTACTTC. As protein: CASSQATGTSDTYEQYF.

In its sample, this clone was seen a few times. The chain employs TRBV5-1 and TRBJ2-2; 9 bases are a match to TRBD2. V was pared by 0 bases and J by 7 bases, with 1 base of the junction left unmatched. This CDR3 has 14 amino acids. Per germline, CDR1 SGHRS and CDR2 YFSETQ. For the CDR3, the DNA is TGCGCCAGCAGCTTGGAGCGGGAGGTCGGGGAGCTGTTTTTT. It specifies CASSLEREVGELFF.